Below are 6 T cell receptor beta chains sequenced from a single sample in a study of cytomegalovirus exposure and HLA in healthy donors. Sequencing used immunoSEQ multiplex PCR; TCRdb keeps in-frame clones, though not all of them. The table shows around 80,000 clones, with 90% to 95% occurring only once. Sequenced sample: PBMCs. These receptors were collected from a woman aged 18-35 years in good health and CMV-seronegative.

The chain carries TRBV4-3 and TRBJ2-3; 7 bases are shared with TRBD2. The germline CDR1 and CDR2 sequences are LGHNA and YSLEER. This CDR3 has 14 residues. Losses at the gene ends were 3 bases for V and 5 bases for J; bases not matched to a gene: 5. The CDR3 DNA follows: TGCGCCAGCAGCCACAGCGGCGGGGGAGATACGCAGTATTTT. Residues: CASSHSGGGDTQYF.

This clone was observed a single time. This rearrangement joins TRBV7-2 to TRBJ2-5; D remains ambiguous. The V end was cut by 1 base, the J end by 2 bases, with 5 bases between. Germline values: CDR1 SGHTA, CDR2 FQGNSA. The CDR3 spans 13 residues. CDR3 DNA: TGTGCCAGCAGCTTAGGCAGACAAGAGACCCAGTACTTC. It is translated as CASSLGRQETQYF.

J is TRBJ2-6 and V is TRBV4-3, with 10 bases identical to TRBD1. V lost 3 bases to trimming and J lost 2 bases; unmatched junction nucleotides: 7. The germline V gene has CDR1 LGHNA and CDR2 YSLEER. The CDR3 is 18 amino acids. CDR3 in DNA: TGCGCCAGCAGCCATCCACCGGGACAGGGGACTGGGGCCAACGTCCTGACTTTC. It is translated as CASSHPPGQGTGANVLTF.

This clone was observed a single time. V gene TRBV28 combines with J gene TRBJ2-2; 7 positions match TRBD1. CDR1 MDHEN and CDR2 SYDVKM come from the germline V gene. With V trimmed by 7 bases and J by 7 bases, 15 bases remained unmatched. The CDR3 is 16 amino acids. CDR3 sequence reads: CASKPRSYRGIGELFF. The CDR3 DNA reads as TGTGCCAGCAAACCCAGAAGTTACAGGGGAATCGGGGAGCTGTTTTTT.

J is TRBJ1-3 and V is TRBV19; 8 positions match TRBD1. Unmatched junction bases numbered 15, after V lost 5 bases and J lost 0 bases. The CDR3 length is 19 residues. CDR1 and CDR2 from the germline V gene are LNHDA and SQIVND (reference sequence). The CDR3 reads CASSLGQAAPGTSGNTIYF. CDR3 in DNA: TGTGCCAGTAGTCTGGGACAGGCCGCTCCAGGTACCTCTGGAAACACCATATATTTT.

This sequence joins TRBV11-3 and TRBJ1-1; weak D call: TRBD1 (5 bases). V was clipped by 2 bases and J by 1 base, with 5 bases between them. This CDR3 comprises 13 residues. Germline V CDR1 and CDR2: SGHNT, YENEEA. This chain's CDR3 is CASSLQGNTEAFF. Written as DNA, the CDR3 is TGTGCCAGCAGCTTACAGGGGAACACTGAAGCTTTCTTT.